What follows are 17 T cell receptor beta chains derived from one specimen sequenced in a study of T-cell reconstitution after alpha-beta-depleted transplantation in children. Unique molecular identifiers tagged the TCRbeta library. MiXCR, run by TCRdb on the PCR reads, gives a single entry per CDR3 protein. The data contain over 100,000 distinct CDR3 sequences, about a tenth of them singletons. Specimen: PBMCs, collected before TCRalphabeta/CD19-depleted stem cell transplant. The origin of the receptors is a boy aged 2 to 10 with acute lymphoblastic leukemia, due to receive a stem cell transplant.

In its sample, this clonotype was seen a few times. V gene TRBV5-1 combines with J gene TRBJ2-3; no definite D call. The CDR3 runs 13 residues. Trimming stripped 3 bases from V and 2 bases from J, with 7 bases between. The germline V gene encodes CDR1 SGHRS and CDR2 YFSETQ. The CDR3 is CASSSNPTDTQYF. CDR3 bases: TGCGCCAGCAGCTCGAATCCCACAGATACGCAGTATTTT.

This clonotype has more than one count but fewer than ten. This CDR3 is CASSTPTGTDTQYF. The CDR3 bases are TGTGCCAGCAGTACACCGACAGGCACAGATACGCAGTATTTT. V usage is TRBV12-3 or TRBV12-4 and J usage is TRBJ2-3, with D perhaps TRBD1 (5 bases). The length of the CDR3 is 14 residues. Trimming left V 5 bases short and J 1 base short, with 10 bases between.

This clonotype showed up just a few times. The V and J genes are TRBV4-2 and TRBJ1-2; tentatively, D is TRBD1 (6 bases). V lost 1 base to trimming and J lost 4 bases, with 13 bases between them. In germline, CDR1 is LGHNA, CDR2 YNFKEQ. The CDR3 has 15 residues. The CDR3 DNA reads TGTGCCAGCAGCCAAGTGGGGGGCGACTCCTATGGCTACACCTTC. It specifies CASSQVGGDSYGYTF.

This clonotype has at least ten counts. The chain links TRBV12-3 or TRBV12-4 to TRBJ2-7, with D unclear. Trimming removed 6 bases from V and 2 bases from J, with 11 bases in between. The CDR3 runs to 13 residues. CDR3 in DNA: TGTGCCAGCAGCTTCACGGAGACCTACGAGCAGTACTTC. It encodes CASSFTETYEQYF.

This chain joins TRBV5-1 and TRBJ2-5; 10 positions match TRBD1. The V gene's germline CDR1 is SGHRS and CDR2 YFSETQ. After removal of 0 bases from V and 4 bases from J, the junction contained 6 bases not matched to a gene. This CDR3 spans 16 amino acids. CDR3 sequence: CASSLGGQGFGETQYF. The CDR3 coding sequence is TGCGCCAGCAGCTTGGGGGGACAGGGGTTTGGAGAGACCCAGTACTTC.

This clonotype was recorded at least ten times. The V and J genes are TRBV5-1 and TRBJ2-1; 9 nucleotides line up with TRBD2. Germline V gene sequence: CDR1 SGHRS, CDR2 YFSETQ. The CDR3 runs 17 residues. The trim removed 0 bases at V and 4 bases at J, leaving 8 bases unmatched. CDR3 loop: CASSLEGHSGGYNEQFF. CDR3 sequence (DNA): TGCGCCAGCAGCTTGGAGGGACATAGCGGGGGTTACAATGAGCAGTTCTTC.

The chain links TRBV6-1 to TRBJ2-6, with D tentatively TRBD1 or TRBD2 (6 bases each). CDR3 length: 15 amino acids. Germline assignment: CDR1 MNHNS and CDR2 SASEGT. The V end lost 2 bases, the J end lost 4 bases, and 9 bases lay between the germline ends. The DNA for the CDR3 is TGTGCCAGCAGTGAACCGGGGGCCGGGGCCAACGTCCTGACTTTC. It is translated as CASSEPGAGANVLTF.

In this sample, this clonotype turned up a few times. The J gene is TRBJ2-1, the V gene TRBV5-1; 7 positions match TRBD2. With V trimmed by 6 bases and J by 2 bases, 8 bases remained unmatched. Germline V CDR1 and CDR2: SGHRS, YFSETQ. This CDR3 is built from 15 residues. CDR3 protein: CASNSGRSTYNEQFF. The CDR3 nucleotides read TGCGCCAGCAACTCCGGGAGGTCAACCTACAATGAGCAGTTCTTC.

This clonotype appeared many times. CDR3 sequence reads: CASSEYRDDEQFF. As DNA, the CDR3 is TGCGCCAGCAGTGAATACAGGGACGATGAGCAGTTCTTC. V usage is TRBV10-1 and J usage is TRBJ2-1, with TRBD1 as a possible D gene (6 bases). The V gene lost 3 bases and the J gene lost 8 bases, with 11 bases spanning the gap. From germline, CDR1 is WNHNN and CDR2 SYGVQD (reference sequence). This CDR3 spans 13 amino acids.

V gene TRBV2 combines with J gene TRBJ2-3; TRBD2 matches 7 bases. Per germline, CDR1 SNHLY and CDR2 FYNNEI. This CDR3 comprises 11 residues. The ends lost 5 bases at V and 14 bases at J; junction bases unmatched: 7. The CDR3: CASSLGLVLYF. The CDR3 DNA reads as TGTGCCAGCAGTCTCGGACTAGTTCTGTATTTT.

This clonotype has at least ten counts. This chain uses TRBV7-2 with TRBJ2-7; 13 positions agree with TRBD2. The CDR3 covers 16 residues. The J segment lost 3 bases and the V segment lost 3 bases, leaving 5 bases of the junction unmatched. Germline lookup yields CDR1 SGHTA and CDR2 FQGNSA. This chain's CDR3 is CASSFRRLAGGYEQYF. The CDR3 region has the DNA TGTGCCAGCAGCTTCCGCCGACTAGCGGGAGGCTACGAGCAGTACTTC.

A few counts support this clonotype. V usage is TRBV20-1 and J usage is TRBJ2-1, with 7 bases matching TRBD2. Losses at the gene ends were 6 bases for V and 0 bases for J; bases not matched to a gene: 8. Germline V gene data show CDR1 as DFQATT and CDR2 as SNEGSKA (reference sequence). The CDR3 extends over 15 amino acids. The chain's CDR3 is CSAARGTNSYNEQFF. The DNA for the CDR3 is TGCAGTGCCGCGCGGGGGACCAACTCCTACAATGAGCAGTTCTTC.

This clonotype occurred a few times. The CDR3 bases are TGTGCCAGCAGAGACCTGGCGGGAGGGCCTAGGGGGGAGCTGTTTTTT. It translates to CASRDLAGGPRGELFF. This chain connects TRBV12-3 or TRBV12-4 to TRBJ2-2; 9 bases map to TRBD2. This CDR3 is 16 amino acids long. J lost 8 bases, V lost 6 bases, and 13 bases had no gene match.

The chain couples TRBV27 to TRBJ1-4; no definite D call. V was trimmed by 5 bases and J by 4 bases, leaving 11 bases between them. CDR3 length: 14 amino acids. The V gene's germline CDR1 is MNHEY and CDR2 SMNVEV (reference sequence). CDR3: CASSPRWSNEKLFF. Here the CDR3 DNA reads TGTGCCAGCAGTCCGAGATGGAGTAATGAAAAACTGTTTTTT.

This chain links TRBV7-7 with TRBJ2-7; perhaps D is TRBD1 or TRBD2 (6 bases each). CDR3 length equals 14 residues. Per germline, CDR1 SSHAT and CDR2 FNYEAQ (reference sequence). The ends were cut back, 5 bases at V and 4 bases at J, with 15 bases in the middle. CDR3: CASSRGRGSYEQYF. CDR3 DNA sequence: TGTGCCAGCAGCCGGGGGCGTGGGTCGTACGAGCAGTACTTC.

V and J are TRBV28 and TRBJ2-1, with 9 bases aligning to TRBD1. Germline V gene data show CDR1 as MDHEN and CDR2 as SYDVKM. The CDR3 spans 15 residues. J lost 4 bases, V lost 3 bases, and 4 bases had no gene match. CDR3 loop: CASSLGTGLYNEQFF. The CDR3 DNA reads as TGTGCCAGCAGTTTGGGGACAGGGTTGTACAATGAGCAGTTCTTC.

Many counts were recorded for this clonotype. The chain links TRBV12-3 or TRBV12-4 to TRBJ1-5; TRBD1 might be the D (5 bases). This CDR3 has 15 residues. V lost 3 bases and J 1 base, leaving 10 bases between the germline ends. This CDR3 reads CASSFRGESNQPQHF. The CDR3 nucleotides are TGTGCCAGCAGTTTTAGGGGTGAAAGCAATCAGCCCCAGCATTTT.